These T cell receptor beta chains were read from a single sample in a study of T cells in Graves' hyperthyroidism and ophthalmopathy. TCRdb fed the multiplex PCR reads into MiXCR, producing one record per CDR3 protein. Among 700,000 to 950,000 distinct CDR3 sequences listed, about 35% were seen once. Material for sequencing was blood. The source is a middle-aged woman with Graves' hyperthyroidism. The CDR3 runs from the conserved cysteine through the conserved F or W.

J gene,V gene,CDR3 protein
TRBJ1-5,TRBV10-2,CASSGGNEQPQHF
TRBJ2-5,TRBV6-5,CASSVLLAGGPETQYF
TRBJ2-2,TRBV7-9,CASSPRWGELFF
TRBJ1-5,TRBV10-3,CAISDRVDQPQHF
.,TRBV29-1,CSVEGSRGNEQFF
TRBJ1-6,TRBV7-9,CASSYGTVDNSPPHF
TRBJ1-1,TRBV6-5,CASRDRITEAFF
TRBJ2-7,TRBV12-3/TRBV12-4,CAPELIKYEQYF
TRBJ2-5,TRBV19,CASSITGQGSETQYF
TRBJ1-6,TRBV18,CASSPSEGQINSPLHF
TRBJ1-2,TRBV6-5,CASRPPRPSVRGYTF